This is a list of T cell receptor beta chains from one sample in a study of blood T cell repertoires in COVID-19. Libraries were prepared by immunoSEQ multiplex PCR; TCRdb keeps only in-frame clonotypes and omits some of them. The table has about 280,000 clones, about 86% seen once; the top ten hold 10% to 15%. The sample comprised peripheral blood. These receptors were obtained from an older woman with COVID-19, enrolled during active disease. Each CDR3 is given with its conserved first and last residue. The D gene is left open where the match is weak.

j_gene	v_gene	d_gene	CDR3nt	CDR3aa
TRBJ1-3	TRBV6-5	.	TGTGCCAGCAGCCAGGGAAACACCATATATTTT	CASSQGNTIYF
TRBJ2-1	TRBV5-6	.	TGTGCCAGCAGCTTCTTTAATGAGCAGTTCTTC	CASSFFNEQFF
TRBJ2-5	TRBV6-5	.	TGTGCCAGCAGTTACTGGAGAATGGAGACCCAGTACTTC	CASSYWRMETQYF
TRBJ2-3	TRBV11-2	TRBD2	TGTGCCAGCAGCTTAGTGAGTCGGGGAGGGACAGATACGCAGTATTTT	CASSLVSRGGTDTQYF
TRBJ2-2	TRBV11-2	.	TGTGCCAGCAGCTTAAGGTCAATAGCGGTCACCGGGGAGCTGTTTTTT	CASSLRSIAVTGELFF
TRBJ1-6	TRBV4-2	.	TGTGCCAGCAGCCAAGAATACAGGGTCTATAATTCACCCCTCCACTTT	CASSQEYRVYNSPLHF
TRBJ1-1	TRBV19	.	TGTGCCAGTAGTATCGGGGGGCCAAGGACTGAAGCTTTCTTT	CASSIGGPRTEAFF
TRBJ2-1	TRBV28	TRBD1	TGTGCCAGCAGTTTCAGGGGGAGCTCCTACAATGAGCAGTTCTTC	CASSFRGSSYNEQFF
TRBJ1-2	TRBV7-8	.	TGTGCCAGCAGATCTTTTAAGGCCTCGGGAGGCTACACCTTC	CASRSFKASGGYTF
TRBJ1-2	TRBV4-1	TRBD1	TGCGCCAGCAGCCGGGGACAGGGGGCCGGGTATGGCTACACCTTC	CASSRGQGAGYGYTF
TRBJ2-1	TRBV5-1	.	TGCGCCAGCAGCTTGGATATCTTC	CASSLDIF
TRBJ2-7	TRBV7-9	.	TGTGCCAGCAGCTTTACCCAGGCCTCCTACGAGCAGTACTTC	CASSFTQASYEQYF
TRBJ2-5	TRBV7-2	.	TGTGCCAGCAGCGCACCCAGAGAGACCCAGTACTTC	CASSAPRETQYF
TRBJ2-2	TRBV5-6	.	TGTGCCAGCAGCCCCGCCGGAGGGTACACCGGGGAGCTGTTTTTT	CASSPAGGYTGELFF
TRBJ1-1	TRBV18	.	TGTGCCAGCTCACCGGGAGTTTCTGAAGCTTTCTTT	CASSPGVSEAFF
TRBJ2-7	TRBV7-4	TRBD2	TGTGCCAGCAGCTTCGGGACTAGCGGGGGGACGCGCTACCCCTACGAGCAGTACTTC	CASSFGTSGGTRYPYEQYF
TRBJ1-2	TRBV10-3	TRBD1	TGTGCCACCCGCGGACAGGGCGTATATGGCTACACCTTC	CATRGQGVYGYTF
TRBJ2-5	TRBV5-1	.	TGCGCCAGCAGCGAAGGGGGTTTCCAAGAGACCCAGTACTTC	CASSEGGFQETQYF